This T cell receptor (beta chain) stems from a study of blood T cell repertoires in COVID-19. Across the study: Samples taken during acute and convalescent COVID-19 were collected in the United States, Italy and Spain.

Original processing methods: Reference gene primer amplification in the assay estimated nucleated cell counts. Here immunoSEQ multiplex PCR was the method, and the copy in TCRdb shows in-frame clones only, minus some. From that table come the V and J calls and clone size; the DNA was used to work out D and trimming. The data hold roughly 190,000 clones, with around 85% observed a single time. This CDR3 is built from 15 residues. Germline V gene data show CDR1 as MNHNY and CDR2 as SVGAGI (reference sequence). V lost 2 bases and J lost 2, with 13 bases in between. This sequence originates from a woman in her fifties or sixties with acute or convalescent COVID-19. The rearrangement joins TRBV6-6 to TRBJ2-7, with a possible D match to TRBD1 (5 bases). The sample consisted of peripheral blood. The CDR3 DNA sequence: TGTGCCAGCAGTTACGTACCAGGGTCCCCCTACGAGCAGTACTTC. Protein product: CASSYVPGSPYEQYF.